This entry lists 2 T cell receptor beta chains sequenced from one sample in a study of T cell changes during pregnancy in multiple sclerosis. The assay was immunoSEQ multiplex PCR, and TCRdb's table has in-frame clones only and misses some. The sample has around 35,000 clones; around 92% are singletons. Sequencing was performed on CD4+ T cells from peripheral blood mononuclear cells, taken after pregnancy. Source of these receptors: a female donor with multiple sclerosis, enrolled in a pregnancy study.

The rearrangement links TRBV7-3 to TRBJ2-5, with 8 nucleotides matching TRBD2. The CDR3 runs 15 residues. Losses at the gene ends were 0 bases for V and 3 bases for J; bases not matched to a gene: 3. Germline loops: CDR1 SGHTA, CDR2 FQGTGA. CDR3 sequence reads: CASSLTVAGKETQYF. In nucleotides, the CDR3 is TGTGCCAGCAGCTTAACGGTAGCGGGGAAAGAGACCCAGTACTTC.

The chain carries TRBV4-3 and TRBJ1-6; D is unresolved. The CDR3 loop spans 14 amino acids. Germline V CDR1 and CDR2: LGHNA, YSLEER. The V and J ends lost 0 bases and 10 bases respectively, with 10 bases between them. The CDR3 sequence: CASSQERVRSPLHF. As DNA, the CDR3 is TGCGCCAGCAGCCAAGAAAGAGTACGATCACCCCTCCACTTT.